A selection of T cell receptor beta chains follows, all from one sample in a study of T cells of healthy individuals. Each CDR3 protein is one row after TCRdb ran MiXCR on the 5' RACE reads. This repertoire shows 100,000 or so distinct CDR3 sequences, roughly a sixth found once; its top ten account for 6.2%. All receptors derive from a human donor in good health. Both conserved end residues are part of each CDR3. A D gene is named only where the DNA matches it firmly. The size entry is marked missing in some rows and otherwise reads once, few, many or a size class.

V: TRBV20-1
size: .
D: .
J: TRBJ2-1
CDR3: CSAIGAPGHLGEQFF
DNA: TGCAGTGCTATAGGGGCCCCGGGACACTTAGGTGAGCAGTTCTTC

V: TRBV12-3/TRBV12-4
size: many
D: .
J: TRBJ2-2
CDR3: CASSQGRHRKGGELFF
DNA: TGTGCCAGCAGCCAAGGGAGGCACCGGAAGGGCGGGGAGCTGTTTTTT

V: TRBV2
size: many
D: .
J: TRBJ2-7
CDR3: CASRVSSYEQYF
DNA: TGTGCCAGCAGGGTTAGCTCCTACGAGCAGTACTTC

V: TRBV5-1
size: few
D: .
J: TRBJ2-3
CDR3: CASSSPGTPTDTQYF
DNA: TGCGCCAGCAGCTCTCCCGGGACCCCCACAGATACGCAGTATTTT

V: TRBV7-2
size: .
D: .
J: TRBJ1-3
CDR3: CASSLGQSGNTIYF
DNA: TGTGCCAGCAGCCTGGGACAATCTGGAAACACCATATATTTT

V: TRBV6-5
size: .
D: .
J: TRBJ1-6
CDR3: CASSLRRGSSSYNSPLHF
DNA: TGTGCCAGCAGTCTCCGTAGGGGAAGCAGTTCCTATAATTCACCCCTCCACTTT

V: TRBV3-1
size: .
D: TRBD1
J: TRBJ1-2
CDR3: CASSQDGTGYGYTF
DNA: TGTGCCAGCAGCCAAGATGGGACAGGCTATGGCTACACCTTC

V: TRBV5-1
size: few
D: .
J: TRBJ1-1
CDR3: CASSEAGTSTFF
DNA: TGCGCCAGCAGCGAAGCCGGGACTTCCACTTTCTTT

V: TRBV3-1
size: .
D: .
J: TRBJ2-5
CDR3: CASSQEREQETQYF
DNA: TGTGCCAGCAGCCAGGAACGGGAACAAGAGACCCAGTACTTC

V: TRBV19
size: few
D: .
J: TRBJ2-5
CDR3: CASSSDKETQYF
DNA: TGTGCCAGTAGTTCGGACAAAGAGACCCAGTACTTC

V: TRBV6-5
size: .
D: .
J: TRBJ2-2
CDR3: CASSYHREYGGELFF
DNA: TGTGCCAGCAGTTACCACAGGGAGTACGGCGGGGAGCTGTTTTTT

V: TRBV12-3/TRBV12-4
size: .
D: .
J: TRBJ1-2
CDR3: CASSLYLNYGYTF
DNA: TGTGCCAGCAGTCTGTACCTTAACTATGGCTACACCTTC

V: TRBV4-3
size: once
D: TRBD1
J: TRBJ2-3
CDR3: CASSQDPGQGADTQYF
DNA: TGCGCCAGCAGCCAAGATCCGGGACAGGGGGCAGATACGCAGTATTTT

V: TRBV4-1
size: many
D: TRBD1
J: TRBJ1-4
CDR3: CASSQDTGDEKLFF
DNA: TGCGCCAGCAGCCAAGATACAGGGGATGAAAAACTGTTTTTT

V: TRBV5-4
size: many
D: TRBD1
J: TRBJ1-1
CDR3: CASSRDRASVTEAFF
DNA: TGTGCCAGCAGCCGGGACAGGGCTTCGGTGACTGAAGCTTTCTTT

V: TRBV12-3/TRBV12-4
size: many
D: .
J: TRBJ2-3
CDR3: CASSPLARGTDTQYF
DNA: TGTGCCAGCAGTCCACTAGCCCGCGGCACAGATACGCAGTATTTT

V: TRBV5-6
size: few
D: TRBD2
J: TRBJ2-1
CDR3: CASSVGLAYNEQFF
DNA: TGTGCCAGCAGCGTGGGACTAGCATACAATGAGCAGTTCTTC

V: TRBV6-2/TRBV6-3
size: .
D: .
J: TRBJ1-1
CDR3: CASRTGEGYTEAFF
DNA: TGTGCCAGCAGAACGGGGGAGGGGTACACTGAAGCTTTCTTT

V: TRBV10-3
size: many
D: .
J: TRBJ1-5
CDR3: CAISESRDQPQHF
DNA: TGTGCCATCAGTGAGTCCCGGGATCAGCCCCAGCATTTT

V: TRBV13
size: many
D: .
J: TRBJ1-1
CDR3: CASSLGQDQAVMNTEAFF
DNA: TGTGCCAGCAGCTTAGGTCAGGATCAGGCGGTGATGAACACTGAAGCTTTCTTT

V: TRBV20-1
size: few
D: .
J: TRBJ2-1
CDR3: CSARFTGSGVYEQFF
DNA: TGCAGTGCTAGATTCACAGGGTCGGGGGTCTATGAGCAGTTCTTC

V: TRBV20-1
size: .
D: TRBD2
J: TRBJ2-7
CDR3: CSARLAGVSYEQYF
DNA: TGCAGTGCGAGACTAGCGGGTGTCTCCTACGAGCAGTACTTC

V: TRBV20-1
size: many
D: TRBD1
J: TRBJ2-7
CDR3: CSANGQGKDEQYF
DNA: TGCAGTGCCAACGGACAGGGAAAGGACGAGCAGTACTTC

V: TRBV15
size: medium-sized
D: .
J: TRBJ2-1
CDR3: CATSDGLYNEQFF
DNA: TGTGCCACCAGCGACGGCCTGTACAATGAGCAGTTCTTC

V: TRBV3-1
size: many
D: TRBD1
J: TRBJ2-5
CDR3: CASSRRTGGISETQYF
DNA: TGTGCCAGCAGCAGACGGACAGGGGGTATATCAGAGACCCAGTACTTC

V: TRBV6-5
size: .
D: .
J: TRBJ2-1
CDR3: CASSQTRGGEQFF
DNA: TGTGCCAGCAGCCAAACCCGGGGTGGAGAGCAGTTCTTC

V: TRBV28
size: few
D: TRBD1
J: TRBJ2-5
CDR3: CASSFGAGQGYF
DNA: TGTGCCAGCAGTTTTGGAGCGGGACAGGGGTACTTC

V: TRBV6-5
size: few
D: TRBD2
J: TRBJ2-1
CDR3: CASRNQAGGYNEQFF
DNA: TGTGCCAGCAGGAACCAAGCGGGAGGGTACAATGAGCAGTTCTTC

V: TRBV28
size: .
D: .
J: TRBJ2-1
CDR3: CASRWGTYNEQFF
DNA: TGTGCCAGCAGATGGGGAACCTACAATGAGCAGTTCTTC

V: TRBV29-1
size: .
D: TRBD1
J: TRBJ2-7
CDR3: CSVRQGGSYEQYF
DNA: TGCAGCGTGCGACAGGGTGGCTCCTACGAGCAGTACTTC

V: TRBV6-5
size: .
D: TRBD2
J: TRBJ2-1
CDR3: CASSPSGTRSYNEQFF
DNA: TGTGCCAGCAGCCCGTCCGGGACTAGGTCGTACAATGAGCAGTTCTTC

V: TRBV5-4
size: .
D: .
J: TRBJ1-2
CDR3: CASSTPGTGGDGYTF
DNA: TGTGCCAGCAGTACGCCCGGGACCGGAGGAGATGGCTACACCTTC

V: TRBV6-5
size: few
D: TRBD1
J: TRBJ1-6
CDR3: CASSPGVGTGESPLHF
DNA: TGTGCCAGCAGCCCAGGGGTTGGGACAGGGGAGTCACCCCTCCACTTT

V: TRBV11-2
size: few
D: .
J: TRBJ2-7
CDR3: CASSPPAYEQYF
DNA: TGTGCCAGCAGCCCCCCAGCGTACGAGCAGTACTTC

V: TRBV5-1
size: few
D: .
J: TRBJ1-1
CDR3: CASSLEPNREAFF
DNA: TGCGCCAGCAGCTTGGAGCCAAACAGGGAAGCTTTCTTT

V: TRBV20-1
size: .
D: .
J: TRBJ2-2
CDR3: CSARDPTGPNTGELFF
DNA: TGCAGTGCTAGAGACCCCACAGGGCCTAACACCGGGGAGCTGTTTTTT

V: TRBV28
size: few
D: .
J: TRBJ1-5
CDR3: CASKRIYSNQPQHF
DNA: TGTGCCAGCAAACGGATATATAGCAATCAGCCCCAGCATTTT

V: TRBV29-1
size: few
D: .
J: TRBJ2-2
CDR3: CSVMLLGEMNTGELFF
DNA: TGCAGCGTCATGCTCTTGGGGGAAATGAACACCGGGGAGCTGTTTTTT

V: TRBV20-1
size: few
D: TRBD1
J: TRBJ1-4
CDR3: CSARDYTLRQGTNEKLFF
DNA: TGCAGTGCTAGAGACTATACCCTCCGACAGGGAACTAATGAAAAACTGTTTTTT

V: TRBV29-1
size: few
D: .
J: TRBJ1-1
CDR3: CSVVKGGNTEAFF
DNA: TGCAGCGTTGTTAAAGGGGGGAACACTGAAGCTTTCTTT

V: TRBV14
size: many
D: TRBD2
J: TRBJ2-1
CDR3: CASSPSGIHEQFF
DNA: TGTGCCAGCAGCCCTAGCGGGATTCATGAGCAGTTCTTC

V: TRBV2
size: .
D: TRBD1
J: TRBJ1-4
CDR3: CASSEETGGSATNEKLFF
DNA: TGTGCCAGCAGTGAAGAGACAGGGGGAAGTGCAACTAATGAAAAACTGTTTTTT

V: TRBV7-2
size: few
D: .
J: TRBJ2-7
CDR3: CASSFDSTGSHEQYF
DNA: TGTGCCAGCAGCTTCGACTCGACAGGTTCCCACGAGCAGTACTTC

V: TRBV27
size: .
D: .
J: TRBJ2-1
CDR3: CASMDSPYREEQFF
DNA: TGTGCCAGCATGGACTCGCCCTACAGGGAAGAGCAGTTCTTC

V: TRBV19
size: many
D: .
J: TRBJ2-1
CDR3: CATSTGVFDEQFF
DNA: TGTGCCACGAGTACGGGAGTATTCGATGAGCAGTTCTTC

V: TRBV4-2
size: .
D: TRBD1
J: TRBJ2-7
CDR3: CASSQIDRVSLYEQYF
DNA: TGTGCCAGCAGCCAAATTGACAGGGTCAGCCTCTACGAGCAGTACTTC

V: TRBV5-1
size: few
D: TRBD2
J: TRBJ2-7
CDR3: CASRAGKAGGSYEQYF
DNA: TGCGCCAGCAGAGCTGGAAAAGCGGGGGGCTCCTACGAGCAGTACTTC

V: TRBV11-2
size: few
D: TRBD2
J: TRBJ2-1
CDR3: CASSLNGGRGFLYNEQFF
DNA: TGTGCCAGCAGCTTAAATGGGGGGAGGGGATTCCTCTACAATGAGCAGTTCTTC

V: TRBV6-2/TRBV6-3
size: .
D: .
J: TRBJ2-7
CDR3: CASSYRSGLGFEQYF
DNA: TGTGCCAGCAGTTACAGATCGGGACTCGGCTTCGAGCAGTACTTC

V: TRBV3-1
size: .
D: .
J: TRBJ2-3
CDR3: CASSQDLTDTQYF
DNA: TGTGCCAGCAGCCAAGATCTAACAGATACGCAGTATTTT

V: TRBV29-1
size: few
D: .
J: TRBJ2-5
CDR3: CSVASAVETQYF
DNA: TGCAGCGTTGCCAGTGCGGTGGAGACCCAGTACTTC

V: TRBV3-1
size: .
D: .
J: TRBJ2-1
CDR3: CASSQRGGAEQFF
DNA: TGTGCCAGCAGCCAGAGAGGTGGAGCTGAGCAGTTCTTC